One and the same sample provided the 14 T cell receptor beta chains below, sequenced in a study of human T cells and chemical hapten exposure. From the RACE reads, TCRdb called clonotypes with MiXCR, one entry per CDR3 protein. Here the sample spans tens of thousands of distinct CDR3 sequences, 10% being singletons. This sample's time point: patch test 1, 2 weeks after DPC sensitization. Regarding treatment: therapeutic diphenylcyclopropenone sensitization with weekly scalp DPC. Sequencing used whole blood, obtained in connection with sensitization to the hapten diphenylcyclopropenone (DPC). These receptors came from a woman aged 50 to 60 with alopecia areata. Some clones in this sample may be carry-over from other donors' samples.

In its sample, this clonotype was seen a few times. DNA of the CDR3: TGCGCCAGCAGCCAAGTCACAGGGACTAACAATGAGCAGTTCTTC. Protein sequence: CASSQVTGTNNEQFF. The genes are TRBV4-1 and TRBJ2-1; D is perhaps TRBD2 (7 bases). V lost 1 base and J lost 5, with 12 bases in between. Germline V gene sequence: CDR1 MGHRA, CDR2 YSYEKL. The CDR3 contains 15 residues.

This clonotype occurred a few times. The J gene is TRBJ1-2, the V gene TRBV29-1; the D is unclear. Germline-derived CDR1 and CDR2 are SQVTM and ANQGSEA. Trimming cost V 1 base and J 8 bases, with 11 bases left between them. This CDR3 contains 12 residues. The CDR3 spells CSVEAGVWGYTF. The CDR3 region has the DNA TGCAGCGTTGAAGCCGGGGTATGGGGCTACACCTTC.

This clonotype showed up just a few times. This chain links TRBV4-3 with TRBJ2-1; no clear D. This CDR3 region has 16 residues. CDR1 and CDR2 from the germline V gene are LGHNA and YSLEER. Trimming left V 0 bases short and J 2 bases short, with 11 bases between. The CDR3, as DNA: TGCGCCAGCAGCCAAGACGGACGCCCCCCCTACAATGAGCAGTTCTTC. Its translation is CASSQDGRPPYNEQFF.

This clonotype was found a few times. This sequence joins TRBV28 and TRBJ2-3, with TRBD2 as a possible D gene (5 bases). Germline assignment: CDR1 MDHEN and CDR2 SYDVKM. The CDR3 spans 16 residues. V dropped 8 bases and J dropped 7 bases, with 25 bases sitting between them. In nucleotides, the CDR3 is TGTGCCAGCGACCCGAAGGGTGCTCGAGGGTGGAATACGCAGTATTTT. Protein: CASDPKGARGWNTQYF.

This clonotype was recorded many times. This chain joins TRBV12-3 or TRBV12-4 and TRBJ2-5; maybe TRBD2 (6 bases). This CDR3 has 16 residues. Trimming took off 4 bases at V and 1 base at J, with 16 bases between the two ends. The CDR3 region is CASSSRGGGSQETQYF. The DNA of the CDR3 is TGTGCCAGCAGTTCCCGGGGTGGGGGGTCCCAAGAGACCCAGTACTTC.

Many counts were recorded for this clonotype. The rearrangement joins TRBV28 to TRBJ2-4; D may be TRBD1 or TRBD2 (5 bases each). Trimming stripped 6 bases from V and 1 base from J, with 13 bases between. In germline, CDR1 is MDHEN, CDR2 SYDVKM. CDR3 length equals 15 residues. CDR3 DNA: TGTGCCAGCAGCCCTCCCGGGACCGCCAAAAACATTCAGTACTTC. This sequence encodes CASSPPGTAKNIQYF.

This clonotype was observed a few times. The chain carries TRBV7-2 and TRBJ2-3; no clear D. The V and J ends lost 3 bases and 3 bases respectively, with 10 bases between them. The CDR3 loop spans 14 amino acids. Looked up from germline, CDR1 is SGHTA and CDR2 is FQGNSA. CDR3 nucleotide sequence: TGTGCCAGCAGCTTCGGCGAGCGTACAGATACGCAGTATTTT. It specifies CASSFGERTDTQYF.

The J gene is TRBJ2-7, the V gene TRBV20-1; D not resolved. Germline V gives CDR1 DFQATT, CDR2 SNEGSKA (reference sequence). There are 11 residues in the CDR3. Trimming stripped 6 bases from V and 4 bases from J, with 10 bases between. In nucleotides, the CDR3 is TGCAGTGCCCGGATTCAATACGAGCAGTACTTC. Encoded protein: CSARIQYEQYF.

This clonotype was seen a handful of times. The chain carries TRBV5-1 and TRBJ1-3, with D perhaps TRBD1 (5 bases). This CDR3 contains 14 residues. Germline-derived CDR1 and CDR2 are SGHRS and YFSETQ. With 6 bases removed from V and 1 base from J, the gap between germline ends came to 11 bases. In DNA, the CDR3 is TGCGCCAGCATGGGGGAAGCGTCTGGAAACACCATATATTTT. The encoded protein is CASMGEASGNTIYF.

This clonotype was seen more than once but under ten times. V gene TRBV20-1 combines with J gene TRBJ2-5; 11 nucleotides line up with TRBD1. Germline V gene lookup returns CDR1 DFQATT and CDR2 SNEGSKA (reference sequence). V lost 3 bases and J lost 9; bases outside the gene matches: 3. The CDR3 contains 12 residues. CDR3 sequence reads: CSARGDRGAQYF. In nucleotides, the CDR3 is TGCAGTGCTAGGGGGGACAGGGGGGCCCAGTACTTC.

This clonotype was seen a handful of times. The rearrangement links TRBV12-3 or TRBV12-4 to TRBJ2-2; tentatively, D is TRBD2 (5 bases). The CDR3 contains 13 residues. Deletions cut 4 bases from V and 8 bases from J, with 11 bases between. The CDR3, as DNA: TGTGCCAGCAGTTCCAGCGGCGGAGGGGAGCTGTTTTTT. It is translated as CASSSSGGGELFF.

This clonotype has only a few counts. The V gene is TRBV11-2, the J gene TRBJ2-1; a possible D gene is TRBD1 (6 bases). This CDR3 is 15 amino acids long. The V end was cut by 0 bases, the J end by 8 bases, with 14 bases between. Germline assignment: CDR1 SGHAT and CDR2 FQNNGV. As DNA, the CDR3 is TGTGCCAGCAGCTTAGATTCGAGGGGGTTCGATGAGCAGTTCTTC. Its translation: CASSLDSRGFDEQFF.

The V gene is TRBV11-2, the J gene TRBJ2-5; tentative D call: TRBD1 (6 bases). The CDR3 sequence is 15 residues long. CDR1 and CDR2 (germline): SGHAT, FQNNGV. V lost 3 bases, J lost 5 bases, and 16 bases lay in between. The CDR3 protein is CASSLSIGTSETQYF. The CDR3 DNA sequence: TGTGCCAGCAGCTTGTCCATCGGGACATCGGAGACCCAGTACTTC.

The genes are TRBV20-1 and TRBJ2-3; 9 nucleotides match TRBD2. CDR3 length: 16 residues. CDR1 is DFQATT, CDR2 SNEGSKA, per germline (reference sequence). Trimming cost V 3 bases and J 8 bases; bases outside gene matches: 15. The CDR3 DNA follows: TGCAGTGCTAGTGCCCCGGTGGGACTAGCTCTCGGTACGCAGTATTTT. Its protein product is CSASAPVGLALGTQYF.